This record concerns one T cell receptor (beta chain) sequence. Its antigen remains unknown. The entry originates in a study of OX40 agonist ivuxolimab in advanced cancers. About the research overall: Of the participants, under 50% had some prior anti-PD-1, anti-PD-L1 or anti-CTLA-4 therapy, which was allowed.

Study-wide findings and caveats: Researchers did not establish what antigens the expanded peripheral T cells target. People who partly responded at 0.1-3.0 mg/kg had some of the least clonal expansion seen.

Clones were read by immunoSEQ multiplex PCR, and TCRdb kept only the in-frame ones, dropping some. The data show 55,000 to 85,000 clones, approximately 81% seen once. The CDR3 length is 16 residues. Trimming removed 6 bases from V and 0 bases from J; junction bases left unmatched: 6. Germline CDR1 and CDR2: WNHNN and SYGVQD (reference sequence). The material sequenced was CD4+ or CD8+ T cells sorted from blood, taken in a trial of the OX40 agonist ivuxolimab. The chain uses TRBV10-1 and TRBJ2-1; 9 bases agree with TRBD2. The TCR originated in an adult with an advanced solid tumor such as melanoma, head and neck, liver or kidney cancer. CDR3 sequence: CASRSRGGDSYNEQFF. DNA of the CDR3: TGCGCCAGCAGAAGCCGCGGGGGGGACTCCTACAATGAGCAGTTCTTC.